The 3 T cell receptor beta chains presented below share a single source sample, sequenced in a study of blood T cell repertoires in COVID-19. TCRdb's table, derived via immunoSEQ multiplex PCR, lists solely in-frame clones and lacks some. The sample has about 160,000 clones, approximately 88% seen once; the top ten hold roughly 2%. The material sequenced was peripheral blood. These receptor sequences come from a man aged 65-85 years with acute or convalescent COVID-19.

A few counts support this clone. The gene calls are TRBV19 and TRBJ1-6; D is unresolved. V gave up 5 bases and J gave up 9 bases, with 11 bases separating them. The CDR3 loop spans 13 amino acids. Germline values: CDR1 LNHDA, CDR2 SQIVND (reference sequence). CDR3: CASSGSRGSPLHF. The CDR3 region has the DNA TGTGCCAGTAGTGGGAGTCGCGGTTCACCCCTCCACTTT.

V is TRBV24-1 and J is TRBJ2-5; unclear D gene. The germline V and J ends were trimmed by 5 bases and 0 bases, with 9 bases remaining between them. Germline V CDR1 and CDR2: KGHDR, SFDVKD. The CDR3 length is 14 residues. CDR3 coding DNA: TGTGCCACCAGTGGCTCGAGGTACCAAGAGACCCAGTACTTC. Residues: CATSGSRYQETQYF.

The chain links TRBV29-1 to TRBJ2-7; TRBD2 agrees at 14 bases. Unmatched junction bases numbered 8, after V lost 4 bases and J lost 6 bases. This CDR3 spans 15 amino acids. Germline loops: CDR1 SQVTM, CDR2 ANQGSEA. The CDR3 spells CSVGGTSGRFGEQYF. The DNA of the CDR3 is TGCAGCGTTGGGGGGACTAGCGGGAGATTTGGCGAGCAGTACTTC.